Listed below are T cell receptor beta chains from one sample, sequenced in a study of regulatory T cells in long-lasting Graves disease. Each CDR3 protein is one row after TCRdb ran MiXCR on the multiplex PCR reads. This sample carries 400,000 to 600,000 distinct CDR3 sequences, about 22% of them seen once, and the ten largest clones take approximately 6.4%. Material: peripheral blood mononuclear cells (PBMCs), obtained when the disease was refractory, from a patient treated with antithyroid drugs. All receptors derive from a female donor with Graves disease. Both conserved end residues are part of each CDR3. The D gene is left open where the match is weak. Clone size is shown for a subset of rows, as once, few, many or a class of expanded clone.

J,size,D,V,length,DNA,CDR3
TRBJ2-3,few,-,TRBV28,13,TGTGCCAGCAGTCCGGAACTTACAGATACGCAGTATTTT,CASSPELTDTQYF
TRBJ1-2,many,TRBD1,TRBV28,13,TGTGCCAGCAGTTTATGGCAGGGGGGAGGCTACACCTTC,CASSLWQGGGYTF
TRBJ1-6,many,TRBD1,TRBV2,16,TGTGCCAACAGTGAGGTCTCAGGGGGGTATAATTCACCCCTCCACTTT,CANSEVSGGYNSPLHF
TRBJ2-5,-,-,TRBV4-3,16,TGCGCCAGCAGCCAGATGAGTCGACAGCACCAAGAGACCCAGTACTTC,CASSQMSRQHQETQYF
TRBJ1-1,many,TRBD1,TRBV28,15,TGTGCCATCGACAGGGGGGTTAAGATGAACACTGAAGCTTTCTTT,CAIDRGVKMNTEAFF
TRBJ1-5,-,-,TRBV19,15,TGTGCCAGTAGGGAGAGGGTTTATGGCAATCAGCCCCAGCATTTT,CASRERVYGNQPQHF
TRBJ1-6,-,-,TRBV6-2/TRBV6-3,15,TGTGCCAGCAGTGAAAAGAGGTCCTATAATTCACCCCTCCACTTT,CASSEKRSYNSPLHF
TRBJ2-5,-,-,TRBV14,18,TGTGCCAGCAGCCAAGGGTCAATCTTAACTAGTCACGAGGAGACCCAGTACTTC,CASSQGSILTSHEETQYF
TRBJ2-7,-,TRBD1,TRBV7-9,15,TGTGCCAGCAGCCCCCCCGGACAGGGTTGGTACGAGCAGTACTTC,CASSPPGQGWYEQYF
TRBJ2-5,many,-,TRBV12-3/TRBV12-4,14,TGTGCCAGCAGTTTATTGGGAGAACGGGAGACCCAGTACTTC,CASSLLGERETQYF
TRBJ2-3,-,TRBD1,TRBV2,14,TGTGCCAGTCACAGGGGCAGGAGAACAGATACGCAGTATTTT,CASHRGRRTDTQYF
TRBJ1-1,many,TRBD1,TRBV2,18,TGTGCCAGCAAACTCCCAACAAGCGGACAGGGTCAGAACACTGAAGCTTTCTTT,CASKLPTSGQGQNTEAFF
TRBJ2-1,once,-,TRBV2,14,TGTGCCAGCAATGTTCAGGGTTCTAATAATGAGCAGTTCTTC,CASNVQGSNNEQFF
TRBJ1-1,-,-,TRBV2,18,TGTGCCAGCAGTGAATACCCCGGGCCCCTTAGTCCTGCCTTTAGAGCTTTCTTT,CASSEYPGPLSPAFRAFF
TRBJ2-5,few,-,TRBV7-1,14,TGTGCCAGCAGCCGTCCGGGGGACCAAGAGACCCAGCACTTC,CASSRPGDQETQHF
TRBJ2-5,many,-,TRBV7-2,16,TGTGCCAGCAGCTTAGGAGGGGGGTTTACATCAGAGACCCAGTACTTC,CASSLGGGFTSETQYF
TRBJ1-5,-,TRBD1,TRBV9,14,TGTGCCAGCAGCGTAGATCAGGGGGCGAGTTCCCAGCATTTT,CASSVDQGASSQHF
TRBJ1-1,-,-,TRBV7-9,15,TGTGCCAGCAGCTTAGGGGGTTGGGTGAACACTGAAGCTTCCTTT,CASSLGGWVNTEASF
TRBJ1-2,-,TRBD1,TRBV7-9,14,TGTGCCAGCGGGAGGGGGGACAGGAACTATGGCTACACCTTC,CASGRGDRNYGYTF
TRBJ1-6,few,-,TRBV20-1,12,TGCAGTGCTATTAACTATAATTCACCCCTCCACTTT,CSAINYNSPLHF
TRBJ2-4,many,-,TRBV12-3/TRBV12-4,14,TGTGCCAGCAGTTGGCGGGGCATTGAGGACATTCAGTACTTC,CASSWRGIEDIQYF
TRBJ1-3,few,-,TRBV25-1,17,TGTGCCAGCAGTGAGACGACGACAGGAGCCACTGGAAACACCATATATTTT,CASSETTTGATGNTIYF
TRBJ2-7,-,-,TRBV20-1,14,TGCAGTGCTAGAGACCCGGGGAAGCTTCGAGAGCAGTACTTC,CSARDPGKLREQYF
TRBJ2-2,-,TRBD2,TRBV7-9,16,TGTGCCAGCAGCCCTGGACTAGCGGGGGGCACCGGGGAGCTGTTTTTT,CASSPGLAGGTGELFF
TRBJ2-2,-,-,TRBV7-2,15,TGTGCCAGCAGCTTAGCGGGACCCAGCACCAGGGAGCTGTTTTTT,CASSLAGPSTRELFF
TRBJ2-5,many,-,TRBV12-3/TRBV12-4,15,TGTGCCAGCAGTTCGCCGACAGAGCCCGAGGGGACCCAGTACTTC,CASSSPTEPEGTQYF
TRBJ2-5,many,-,TRBV15,16,TGTGCCACCAGCACCCGTAATGAAGTGTATTCAGAGACCCAGTACTTC,CATSTRNEVYSETQYF
TRBJ1-2,few,TRBD1,TRBV7-9,15,TGTGCCAGCAGCTCAAGGACAGGGGAGGACTATGGCTACACCTTC,CASSSRTGEDYGYTF
TRBJ2-7,-,TRBD2,TRBV3-1,13,TGTGCCAGCAGTGCCCTTCGGGGGGGCGAGCAGTACTTC,CASSALRGGEQYF
TRBJ1-1,-,-,TRBV10-2,11,TGCGCCAGCGGGGGGACCACTGAAGCTTTCTTT,CASGGTTEAFF
TRBJ1-2,many,-,TRBV6-1,14,TGTGCCAGCAGTGAACCGGGGGAGGGCTATGGCTACACCTTC,CASSEPGEGYGYTF
TRBJ1-1,few,-,TRBV19,15,TGTGCAGTCGGCACAGACGAAAGAGCGGGCACTGAAGCTTTCTTT,CAVGTDERAGTEAFF
TRBJ2-2,-,-,TRBV10-3,16,TGTGCCATCAGTGAGTCGACGCGGGCTAACACCGGGGAGCTGTTTTTT,CAISESTRANTGELFF
TRBJ2-7,many,-,TRBV7-3,16,TGTGCCAGCAGCTTCACCCAGGAGGGTTGGGGCTACGAGCAGTACTTC,CASSFTQEGWGYEQYF
TRBJ2-7,many,-,TRBV6-5,11,TGTGCCAGCAGTTACGCTTCGGAGCAGTACTTC,CASSYASEQYF
TRBJ2-3,-,-,TRBV7-9,16,TGTGCCAGCAGCTTACTAGTGGGGGGGGCCACAGATACGCAGTATTTT,CASSLLVGGATDTQYF
TRBJ1-1,-,-,TRBV10-3,12,TGTGCCATCAGGGGGGGTGGCACTGAAACTTTCTTT,CAIRGGGTETFF
TRBJ2-1,-,-,TRBV7-8,18,TGTGCCAGCAGCTTAGCGGGACAGGGCGTAGCGGGGCGGGATGAGCAGTTCTTC,CASSLAGQGVAGRDEQFF
TRBJ2-7,-,-,TRBV5-6,14,TGTGCCAGCAGCTTAACAGACACGACCTACGAGCAGTACTTC,CASSLTDTTYEQYF
TRBJ2-7,-,-,TRBV7-2,11,TGTGCCAGCAGCCAGACCAGGGAGCAGTACTTC,CASSQTREQYF
TRBJ2-4,few,-,TRBV28,14,TGTGCCAGCCGCGTGGGGGGTCCCAAAAACATTCAGTACTTC,CASRVGGPKNIQYF
TRBJ1-4,few,-,TRBV10-3,15,TGTGCCATCAGTGACCCGGGACGGCTAAATGAAAAACTGTTTTTT,CAISDPGRLNEKLFF
TRBJ2-2,few,-,TRBV19,14,TGTGCCAGTAAAACGGGACATGCGTCGGGGGAGCTGTTTTTT,CASKTGHASGELFF
TRBJ1-1,-,TRBD1,TRBV5-6,16,TGTGCCAGCAGCCGATTATCCCAATGGACAGGCACTGAAGCTTTCTTT,CASSRLSQWTGTEAFF
TRBJ2-2,few,TRBD1,TRBV19,18,TGTGCCAGTAGTATCTCGGACAGGGGGCTGGAGCACACCGGGGAGCTGTTTTTT,CASSISDRGLEHTGELFF
TRBJ2-5,many,TRBD2,TRBV11-2,15,TGTGCCAGCAGCTTCGTTGCGGGAGGGCCCCAGGCCCAGTACTTC,CASSFVAGGPQAQYF
TRBJ2-5,many,TRBD1,TRBV6-5,14,TGTGCCAGCAGTTCGACAGGGGGGCAAGAGACCCAGTACTTC,CASSSTGGQETQYF
TRBJ2-7,many,TRBD1,TRBV28,14,TGTGCCAGCAGTTCTACAGGGACAGTCGCCGAGCAGTACTTC,CASSSTGTVAEQYF
TRBJ2-7,many,-,TRBV6-1,13,TGTGCCGCAACCGGGACAACTGGTTACGAGCAGTACTTC,CAATGTTGYEQYF
TRBJ2-2,few,-,TRBV7-9,16,TGTGCCAGCAGCTTATCGGAGGGGAGTCGCACCGGGGAGCTGTTTTTT,CASSLSEGSRTGELFF
TRBJ2-2,-,TRBD2,TRBV5-1,19,TGCGCCAGCAGCTTGTTGGGACTAGCGGGAGGCTCGAACACCGGGGAGCTGTTTTTT,CASSLLGLAGGSNTGELFF
TRBJ2-4,many,-,TRBV20-1,14,TGCAGTGCTAGAACCTGGCGGCATAAAGACATTCAGTACTTC,CSARTWRHKDIQYF
TRBJ1-1,few,-,TRBV30,14,TGTGCCTGGAACGGGGAGGCCATGAACACTGAAGCTTTCTTT,CAWNGEAMNTEAFF
TRBJ1-1,many,-,TRBV28,17,TGTGCCAGCAGTTTATGGGTGTCAGCGGGTGAGGGCACTGAAGCTTTCTTT,CASSLWVSAGEGTEAFF
TRBJ1-5,few,TRBD1,TRBV5-5,17,TGTGCCAGCAGCCAGGGGACAGGGAGTTATAGCAATCAGCCCCAGCATTTT,CASSQGTGSYSNQPQHF
TRBJ2-3,-,TRBD2,TRBV7-2,18,TGTGCCAGCAGCTCGGCGACTAGCGGAGATATAAACACAGATACGCAGTATTTT,CASSSATSGDINTDTQYF
TRBJ2-5,many,-,TRBV28,12,TGTGCCAGCAAATCCGCCCCCGAGACCCAGTACTTC,CASKSAPETQYF